Below, 29 T cell receptor beta chains from the same sample are listed, as sequenced in a study of T cells after somatic rescue of genetic block. Here immunoSEQ multiplex PCR was the method, and the copy in TCRdb shows in-frame clones only, minus some. The sample consists of 9,500 to 15,000 clones, around 70% of them appearing once. Sequencing was done on a sample of peripheral blood mononuclear cells (PBMCs). The receptors originated from a boy aged 5-17 years.

J is TRBJ2-5 and V is TRBV6-9; TRBD1 might be the D (6 bases). V was pared by 4 bases and J by 3 bases, with 12 bases between. Germline V gene data show CDR1 as MNHGY and CDR2 as SVAAGI. This CDR3 contains 14 residues. The CDR3 nucleotides read TGTGCCAGCAGTTCAGGACAGTTAAAAGAGACCCAGTACTTC. Translation gives CASSSGQLKETQYF.

The chain uses TRBV28 and TRBJ2-4; D perhaps matches TRBD1 (6 bases). V lost 5 bases and J 0 bases, leaving 23 bases between the germline ends. Per germline, CDR1 MDHEN and CDR2 SYDVKM. The CDR3 totals 19 residues. CDR3 amino acids: CASSLFRSLDSLAKNIQYF. CDR3 DNA: TGTGCCAGCAGTCTCTTCCGATCCCTGGACAGCCTAGCCAAAAACATTCAGTACTTC.

The chain has TRBV5-1 and TRBJ2-2; D not certain. The CDR3 has 15 amino acids. Germline V gene data show CDR1 as SGHRS and CDR2 as YFSETQ. Trimming removed 4 bases at V and 8 bases at J, with 18 bases between. The CDR3 DNA reads as TGCGCCAGCAGCATGACCTCGACCGCCACAGGGGAGCTGTTTTTT. This encodes CASSMTSTATGELFF.

The chain has TRBV6-1 and TRBJ1-5, with 8 bases fitting TRBD1. CDR1 is MNHNS and CDR2 is SASEGT in the germline V gene. V was clipped by 7 bases and J by 6 bases; unmatched bases: 2. The CDR3 contains 12 residues. CDR3 in DNA: TGTGCCAGCACAGGGGGCGGTCAGCCCCAGCATTTT. Protein product: CASTGGGQPQHF.

The V call is TRBV11-2, the J call TRBJ2-3; D remains unclear. The CDR3 has 15 amino acids. Trimming shortened V by 1 base and J by 4 bases, and 12 bases separated the two germline ends. Germline CDR1 reads SGHAT; CDR2 reads FQNNGV. CDR3 region: CASSLAEDVPDTQYF. For the CDR3, the DNA is TGTGCCAGCAGCTTAGCAGAGGATGTCCCAGATACGCAGTATTTT.

The CDR3 region has the DNA TGTGCCAGCAGTCTTTTCCCGGGACAGAGCTCTGGGGCCAACGTCCTGACTTTC. Its translation: CASSLFPGQSSGANVLTF. The chain is built from TRBV6-4 and TRBJ2-6, with TRBD1 matching over 7 bases. V trimming: 5 bases; J trimming: 0 bases; junction bases outside the gene matches: 10. The germline gives CDR1 MRHNA, CDR2 SNTAGT. The CDR3 is made up of 18 amino acids.

The rearrangement uses TRBV7-3 and TRBJ2-3; no firm D call. CDR3 size: 14 residues. The V end was cut by 2 bases, the J end by 0 bases, with 6 bases between. Germline V gives CDR1 SGHTA, CDR2 FQGTGA. The CDR3 loop reads CASSLRPSTDTQYF. The CDR3 region has the DNA TGTGCCAGCAGCTTACGGCCGAGCACAGATACGCAGTATTTT.

The J gene is TRBJ2-7, the V gene TRBV21-1. TRBV21-1 is tagged as a pseudogene. The length of the CDR3 is 17 residues. CDR3 residues: CASSIPGGDRRSYEQYF. CDR3 bases: TGTGCCAGCAGCATCCCCGGGGGGGACAGGAGGTCCTACGAGCAGTACTTC.

The V and J genes are TRBV25-1 and TRBJ1-2; 7 bases line up with TRBD1. The ends lost 0 bases at V and 6 bases at J; junction bases unmatched: 4. The CDR3 has 14 residues. From germline, CDR1 is MGHDK and CDR2 SYGVNS. CDR3 sequence: CASSEYPTGHGYTF. CDR3 in DNA: TGTGCCAGCAGTGAATATCCGACAGGGCATGGCTACACCTTC.

The chain has TRBV7-3 and TRBJ1-2; possible D gene TRBD1, 5 bases. This CDR3 contains 13 residues. Germline V CDR1 and CDR2: SGHTA, FQGTGA. The V and J ends lost 3 bases and 8 bases respectively, with 13 bases between them. This CDR3 reads CASSLLDSSGYTF. The DNA of the CDR3 is TGTGCCAGCAGCTTGTTAGACAGTTCGGGCTACACCTTC.

This clone was counted a few times. This chain joins TRBV12-5 and TRBJ1-2; a possible D gene is TRBD1 (5 bases). The length of the CDR3 is 14 residues. CDR1 is LGHNT, CDR2 FRNRAP, per germline. V lost 0 bases and J lost 2, with 7 bases in between. CDR3 sequence (DNA): TGTGCTAGTGGTTTGGTAGGGGAGAACTATGGCTACACCTTC. Residues: CASGLVGENYGYTF.

The chain carries TRBV7-9 and TRBJ2-7; D remains ambiguous. CDR3 length equals 12 residues. Germline CDR1 and CDR2: SEHNR and FQNEAQ (reference sequence). V shed 7 bases and J shed 1 base, with 8 bases lying between them. CDR3 residues: CASTLGSYEQYF. CDR3 sequence (DNA): TGTGCCAGCACCCTCGGTTCCTACGAGCAGTACTTC.

V and J are TRBV29-1 and TRBJ2-2; D may correspond to TRBD1 or TRBD2 (5 bases each). Germline loops: CDR1 SQVTM, CDR2 ANQGSEA. V shed 5 bases and J shed 7 bases, with 23 bases lying between them. The CDR3 contains 16 residues. CDR3 amino acids: CSVHIDGIVQGGELFF. The CDR3 DNA is TGCAGCGTTCATATAGACGGGATCGTTCAGGGCGGGGAGCTGTTTTTT.

The rearrangement joins TRBV28 to TRBJ2-7, with 9 nucleotides matching TRBD2. There are 14 residues in the CDR3. V lost 3 bases, J lost 2 bases, and 2 bases stayed unmatched. Germline V gene data show CDR1 as MDHEN and CDR2 as SYDVKM. Written as DNA, the CDR3 is TGTGCCAGCAGTTTCCTAGCGGGGACCTACGAGCAGTACTTC. This gives the protein CASSFLAGTYEQYF.

This rearrangement joins TRBV10-3 to TRBJ2-1, with unresolved D. This CDR3 is built from 15 residues. The V and J ends lost 0 bases and 1 base respectively, with 7 bases between them. Germline V gene lookup returns CDR1 ENHRY and CDR2 SYGVKD. The CDR3 bases are TGTGCCATCAGTGAGTCGATCGGGTCCTACAATGAGCAGTTCTTC. Its translation is CAISESIGSYNEQFF.

The chain recombines TRBV5-1 with TRBJ2-7; D not resolved. This CDR3 spans 13 amino acids. The germline CDR1 and CDR2 sequences are SGHRS and YFSETQ. With 2 bases removed from V and 0 bases from J, the gap between germline ends came to 6 bases. The CDR3 is CASSFVSSYEQYF. In DNA form, the CDR3 reads TGCGCCAGCAGCTTCGTGAGCTCCTACGAGCAGTACTTC.

There are a few counts of this clone. The J gene is TRBJ2-7, the V gene TRBV10-3, with a tentative D call TRBD2 (6 bases). V lost 4 bases, J lost 0 bases, and 10 bases lay in between. The CDR3 consists of 14 residues. Germline CDR1 and CDR2: ENHRY and SYGVKD. The CDR3 DNA sequence: TGTGCCATCAGTGGGGACTCCAGCTCCTACGAGCAGTACTTC. Its protein product is CAISGDSSSYEQYF.

This clone was counted a few times. The chain carries TRBV19 and TRBJ1-6; D unclear. CDR1 LNHDA and CDR2 SQIVND come from the germline V gene (reference sequence). Trimming stripped 5 bases from V and 7 bases from J, with 9 bases between. The CDR3 is made up of 13 amino acids. The CDR3, as DNA: TGTGCCAGTAGTTCGTGGAGCAATTCACCCCTCCACTTT. Protein: CASSSWSNSPLHF. Variable domain in full (rest from reference TRBV19 and TRBJ1-6): DGGITQSPKYLFRKEGQNVTLSCEQNLNHDAMYWYRQDPGQGLRLIYYSQIVNDFQKGDIAEGYSVSREKKESFPLTVTSAQKNPTAFYLCASSSWSNSPLHFGNGTRLTVT.

J is TRBJ1-4 and V is TRBV5-1; 9 bases agree with TRBD1. After removal of 2 bases from V and 5 bases from J, the junction contained 4 bases not matched to a gene. CDR1 SGHRS and CDR2 YFSETQ come from the germline V gene. CDR3 length: 15 amino acids. The CDR3 DNA sequence: TGCGCCAGCAGCTTCACCGGGACAGGGAATGAAAAACTGTTTTTT. Translated, it gives CASSFTGTGNEKLFF.

J is TRBJ1-4 and V is TRBV10-3, with D unresolved. Per the germline V gene, CDR1 is ENHRY and CDR2 is SYGVKD. The V end lost 5 bases, the J end lost 8 bases, and 6 bases lay between the germline ends. This CDR3 has 11 amino acids. CDR3 loop: CAISPGEKLFF. The CDR3 DNA follows: TGTGCCATCAGTCCAGGCGAAAAACTGTTTTTT.

J is TRBJ1-4 and V is TRBV6-6; D is unresolved. The CDR3 extends over 14 amino acids. Germline values: CDR1 MNHNY, CDR2 SVGAGI (reference sequence). V lost 2 bases, J lost 4 bases, and 8 bases lay in between. The CDR3 region has the DNA TGTGCCAGCAGTTACGGGCCGCGTAATGAAAAACTGTTTTTT. This codes for CASSYGPRNEKLFF.

This chain joins TRBV2 and TRBJ2-5, with 9 bases matching TRBD1. This CDR3 spans 14 amino acids. J was trimmed by 5 bases and V by 7 bases; bases with no gene match: 8. The germline CDR1 and CDR2 sequences are SNHLY and FYNNEI. The CDR3 sequence: CASKDGTGKETQYF. The CDR3 DNA follows: TGTGCCAGCAAAGATGGGACAGGGAAGGAGACCCAGTACTTC.

This chain links TRBV6-4 with TRBJ2-3, with unresolved D. The germline V and J ends were trimmed by 3 bases and 10 bases, with 14 bases remaining between them. The germline V gene encodes CDR1 MRHNA and CDR2 SNTAGT. This CDR3 is 13 amino acids long. In DNA, the CDR3 is TGTGCCAGCAGTGAACGTTGGGGAAAGGCGCAGTATTTT. This translates into CASSERWGKAQYF.

The table lists this clone with a count of one. The chain links TRBV5-5 to TRBJ1-6, with TRBD1 identical over 9 bases. Losses at the gene ends were 4 bases for V and 9 bases for J; bases not matched to a gene: 8. There are 15 residues in the CDR3. Per germline, CDR1 SGHKS and CDR2 YYEKEE (reference sequence). CDR3 sequence: CASSLGQGYFSPLHF. CDR3 DNA: TGTGCCAGCAGCCTTGGACAGGGGTATTTTTCACCCCTCCACTTT.

The CDR3 DNA is TGTGCCAGCAACAAAATGGGGCTAGCGGACCGGGGGCAGTACTTC. Encoded protein: CASNKMGLADRGQYF. This chain joins TRBV6-6 and TRBJ2-7; 7 bases match TRBD2. Germline trimming cut 7 bases from V and 9 bases from J; bases unmatched to any gene: 18. CDR3 length: 15 amino acids. Germline CDR1 MNHNY, CDR2 SVGAGI (reference sequence).

The chain couples TRBV6-5 to TRBJ1-2, with D tentatively TRBD1 (5 bases). CDR3 length: 14 amino acids. V was cut by 2 bases and J by 4 bases, with 11 bases left in between. Germline values: CDR1 MNHEY, CDR2 SVGAGI. The DNA for the CDR3 is TGTGCCAGCAGTTACCGGCAGGGAGGCTATGGCTACACCTTC. Translated: CASSYRQGGYGYTF.

The chain couples TRBV15 to TRBJ2-3; TRBD2 agrees at 11 bases. J was trimmed by 0 bases and V by 3 bases; bases with no gene match: 8. Germline V gene sequence: CDR1 LNHNV, CDR2 YYDKDF (reference sequence). The CDR3 runs to 18 residues. The CDR3 reads CATSSNVGLAASTDTQYF. In DNA, the CDR3 is TGTGCCACCAGCAGTAATGTGGGACTAGCGGCTAGCACAGATACGCAGTATTTT.

The rearrangement links TRBV19 to TRBJ2-3, with TRBD2 matching 10 bases. There are 15 residues in the CDR3. Per germline, CDR1 LNHDA and CDR2 SQIVND (reference sequence). With V trimmed by 6 bases and J by 2 bases, 5 bases remained unmatched. CDR3 sequence (DNA): TGTGCCAGTAGGCCCCTAGCGGGGGCCACAGATACGCAGTATTTT. Protein product: CASRPLAGATDTQYF.

This chain uses TRBV5-1 with TRBJ1-1; tentative D call: TRBD1 (5 bases). Trimming cost V 0 bases and J 3 bases, with 9 bases left between them. There are 14 residues in the CDR3. The germline V gene encodes CDR1 SGHRS and CDR2 YFSETQ. DNA of the CDR3: TGCGCCAGCAGCTTGGTGGGGGGTGACACTGAAGCTTTCTTT. Translation gives CASSLVGGDTEAFF.